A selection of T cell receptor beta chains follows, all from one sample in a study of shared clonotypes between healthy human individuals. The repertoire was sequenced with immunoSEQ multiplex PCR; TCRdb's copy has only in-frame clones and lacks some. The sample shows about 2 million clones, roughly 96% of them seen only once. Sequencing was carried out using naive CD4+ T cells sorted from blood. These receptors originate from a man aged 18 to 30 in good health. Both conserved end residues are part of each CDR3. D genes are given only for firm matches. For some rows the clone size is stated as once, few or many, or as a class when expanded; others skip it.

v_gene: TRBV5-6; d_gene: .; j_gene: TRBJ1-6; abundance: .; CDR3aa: CASSLIGFFADSPLHF; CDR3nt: TGTGCCAGCAGCTTGATCGGGTTCTTCGCGGATTCACCCCTCCACTTT
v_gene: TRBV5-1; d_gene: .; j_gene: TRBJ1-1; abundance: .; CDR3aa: CASSLAGGGAGTEAFF; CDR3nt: TGCGCCAGCAGCTTGGCCGGGGGAGGCGCGGGCACTGAAGCTTTCTTT
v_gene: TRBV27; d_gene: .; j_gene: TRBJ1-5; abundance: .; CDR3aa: CASRGLNQPQHF; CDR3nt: TGTGCCAGCAGAGGATTGAATCAGCCCCAGCATTTT
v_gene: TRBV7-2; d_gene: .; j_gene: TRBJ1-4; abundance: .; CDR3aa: CASRPTVATNEKLFF; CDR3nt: TGTGCCAGCAGACCAACAGTTGCAACTAATGAAAAACTGTTTTTT
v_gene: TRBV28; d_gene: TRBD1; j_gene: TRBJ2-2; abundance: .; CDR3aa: CASNLRDRDTGELFF; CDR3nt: TGTGCCAGCAATCTCCGGGACAGAGATACCGGGGAGCTGTTTTTT
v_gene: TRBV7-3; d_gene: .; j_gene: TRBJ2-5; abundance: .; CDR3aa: CASSLRPQETQYF; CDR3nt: TGTGCCAGCAGCTTAAGGCCTCAAGAGACCCAGTACTTC
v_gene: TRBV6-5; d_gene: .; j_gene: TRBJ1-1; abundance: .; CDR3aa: CASSYSKGAWFTEAFF; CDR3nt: TGTGCCAGCAGTTACTCAAAAGGGGCCTGGTTCACTGAAGCTTTCTTT
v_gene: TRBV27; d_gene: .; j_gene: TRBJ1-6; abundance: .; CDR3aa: CASSLNTGLNSPLHF; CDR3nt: TGTGCCAGCAGTTTGAACACAGGGTTGAATTCACCCCTCCACTTT
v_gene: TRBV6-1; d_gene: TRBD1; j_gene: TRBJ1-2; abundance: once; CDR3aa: CASGDRGYGYTF; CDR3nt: TGTGCCAGCGGAGACAGGGGGTATGGCTACACCTTC
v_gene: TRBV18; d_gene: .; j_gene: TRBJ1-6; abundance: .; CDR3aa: CASSPRGGVDNSPLHF; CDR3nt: TGTGCCAGCTCACCGAGGGGAGGGGTTGATAATTCACCCCTCCACTTT
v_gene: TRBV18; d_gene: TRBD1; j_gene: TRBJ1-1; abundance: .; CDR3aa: CASSTDRDTEAFF; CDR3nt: TGTGCCAGCTCAACCGACAGGGACACTGAAGCTTTCTTT
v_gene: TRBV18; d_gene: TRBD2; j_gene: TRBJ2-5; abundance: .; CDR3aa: CASSPRLAVLQETQYF; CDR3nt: TGTGCCAGCTCACCTCGACTAGCGGTACTCCAAGAGACCCAGTACTTC
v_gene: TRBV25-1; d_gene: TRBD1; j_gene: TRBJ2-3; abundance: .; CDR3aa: CASSGTGYTQYF; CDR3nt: TGTGCCAGCAGTGGGACAGGGTATACGCAGTATTTT
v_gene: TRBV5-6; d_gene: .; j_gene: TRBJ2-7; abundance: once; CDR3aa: CASSLETEQYF; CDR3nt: TGTGCCAGCAGCTTGGAAACCGAGCAGTACTTC
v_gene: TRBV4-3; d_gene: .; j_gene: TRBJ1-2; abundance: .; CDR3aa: CASSQGPELGSYTF; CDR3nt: TGCGCCAGCAGCCAAGGTCCGGAGTTGGGGAGCTACACCTTC
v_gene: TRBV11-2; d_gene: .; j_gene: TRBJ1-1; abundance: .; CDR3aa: CASSLVGGQNTEAFF; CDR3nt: TGTGCCAGCAGCTTAGTCGGCGGTCAGAACACTGAAGCTTTCTTT
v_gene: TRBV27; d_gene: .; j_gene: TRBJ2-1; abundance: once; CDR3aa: CASRSPDKGRGEQFF; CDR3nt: TGTGCCAGCAGATCCCCGGACAAGGGTCGCGGTGAGCAGTTCTTC
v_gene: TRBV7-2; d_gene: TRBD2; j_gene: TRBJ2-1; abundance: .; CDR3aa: CASRKGGTSGYNEQFF; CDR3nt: TGTGCCAGCAGAAAGGGTGGGACTAGCGGTTACAATGAGCAGTTCTTC
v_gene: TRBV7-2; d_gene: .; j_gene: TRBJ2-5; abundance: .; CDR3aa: CASSLVWETQYF; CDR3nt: TGTGCCAGCAGCTTAGTATGGGAGACCCAGTACTTC
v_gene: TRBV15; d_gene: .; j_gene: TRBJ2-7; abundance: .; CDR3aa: CATSRDASAGTYEQYF; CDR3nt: TGTGCCACCAGCAGAGATGCGTCTGCAGGCACCTACGAGCAGTACTTC
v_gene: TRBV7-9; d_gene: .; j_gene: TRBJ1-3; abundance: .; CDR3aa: CASSLGGRAGNTIYF; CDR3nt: TGTGCCAGCAGCTTAGGCGGCAGGGCCGGAAACACCATATATTTT
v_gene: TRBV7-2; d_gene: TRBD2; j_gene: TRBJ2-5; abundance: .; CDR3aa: CASSSNSGLAKETQYF; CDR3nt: TGTGCCAGCAGCTCCAATAGCGGGTTGGCAAAAGAGACCCAGTACTTC
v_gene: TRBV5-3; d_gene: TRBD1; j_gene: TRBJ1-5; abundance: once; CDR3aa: CAPRYSGSGTGNQPQHF; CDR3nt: TGTGCCCCACGATACTCAGGGAGTGGGACAGGTAATCAGCCCCAGCATTTT
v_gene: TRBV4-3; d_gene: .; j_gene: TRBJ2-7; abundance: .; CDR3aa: CASSQAQAPSSYEQYF; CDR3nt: TGCGCCAGCAGCCAAGCACAGGCCCCAAGCTCCTACGAGCAGTACTTC
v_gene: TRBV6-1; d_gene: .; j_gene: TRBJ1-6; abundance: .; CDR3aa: CASSALRTDKNSPLHF; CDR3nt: TGTGCCAGCAGTGCCCTGCGGACAGACAAGAATTCACCCCTCCACTTT
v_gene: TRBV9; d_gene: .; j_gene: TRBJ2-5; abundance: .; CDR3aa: CASSVPGPGETQYF; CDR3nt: TGTGCCAGCAGCGTACCCGGACCCGGGGAGACCCAGTACTTC
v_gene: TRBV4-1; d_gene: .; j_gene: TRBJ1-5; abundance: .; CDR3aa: CASSQPNQPQHF; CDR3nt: TGCGCCAGCAGCCAACCGAATCAGCCCCAGCATTTT
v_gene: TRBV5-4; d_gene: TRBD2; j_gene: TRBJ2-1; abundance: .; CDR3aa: CASSPEGPASGSSYNEQFF; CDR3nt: TGTGCCAGCAGCCCGGAAGGTCCGGCTAGCGGGTCCTCCTACAATGAGCAGTTCTTC
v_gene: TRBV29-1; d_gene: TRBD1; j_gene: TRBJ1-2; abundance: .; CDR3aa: CSVEPRGDRGLNYGYTF; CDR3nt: TGCAGCGTTGAGCCTCGAGGAGACAGGGGGCTTAACTATGGCTACACCTTC
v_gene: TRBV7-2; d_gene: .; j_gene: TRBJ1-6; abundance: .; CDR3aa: CASSHLNSPLHF; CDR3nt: TGTGCCAGCAGCCATCTTAATTCACCCCTCCACTTT
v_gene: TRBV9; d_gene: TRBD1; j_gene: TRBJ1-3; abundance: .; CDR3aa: CASSVVTGQGNTIYF; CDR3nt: TGTGCCAGCAGCGTAGTGACAGGGCAAGGAAACACCATATATTTT
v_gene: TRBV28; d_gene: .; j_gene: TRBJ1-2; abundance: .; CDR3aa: CASSLLAAPGGYTF; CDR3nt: TGTGCCAGCAGTTTATTAGCGGCCCCGGGTGGCTACACCTTC
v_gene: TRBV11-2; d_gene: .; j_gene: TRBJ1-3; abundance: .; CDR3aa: CASSQQPPDRLSGNTIYF; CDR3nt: TGTGCCAGCAGCCAACAACCCCCTGACAGGCTCTCTGGAAACACCATATATTTT
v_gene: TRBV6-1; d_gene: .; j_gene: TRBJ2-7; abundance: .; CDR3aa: CASSAHSGGLYEQYF; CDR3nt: TGTGCCAGCAGTGCTCACTCAGGGGGACTCTACGAGCAGTACTTC
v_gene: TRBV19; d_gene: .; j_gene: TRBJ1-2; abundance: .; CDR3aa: CASSIDAVNRDYGYTF; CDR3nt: TGTGCCAGTAGTATAGATGCGGTTAACAGGGACTATGGCTACACCTTC
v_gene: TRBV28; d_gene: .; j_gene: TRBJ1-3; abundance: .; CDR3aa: CASSLGTGMGNTIYF; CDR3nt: TGTGCCAGCAGTTTAGGAACGGGGATGGGAAACACCATATATTTT
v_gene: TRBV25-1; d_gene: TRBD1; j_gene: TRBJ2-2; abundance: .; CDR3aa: CASRAGGNTGELFF; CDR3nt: TGTGCCAGCAGGGCAGGGGGCAACACCGGGGAGCTGTTTTTT
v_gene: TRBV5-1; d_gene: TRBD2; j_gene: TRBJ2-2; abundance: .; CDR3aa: CASSFRGRADTGELFF; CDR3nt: TGCGCCAGCAGCTTCCGCGGGAGGGCGGACACCGGGGAGCTGTTTTTT
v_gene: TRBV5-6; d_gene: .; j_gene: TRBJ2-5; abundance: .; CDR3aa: CASSFRGRSQETQYF; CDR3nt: TGTGCCAGCAGCTTCCGGGGTCGGTCCCAAGAGACCCAGTACTTC
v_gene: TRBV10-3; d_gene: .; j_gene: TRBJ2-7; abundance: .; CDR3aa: CAISESRTTSYEQYF; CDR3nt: TGTGCCATCAGTGAGTCAAGGACTACTTCCTACGAGCAGTACTTC
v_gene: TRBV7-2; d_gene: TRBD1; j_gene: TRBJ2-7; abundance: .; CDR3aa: CASSVRGTLGEQYF; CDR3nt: TGTGCCAGCAGCGTCAGGGGGACGCTGGGGGAGCAGTACTTC
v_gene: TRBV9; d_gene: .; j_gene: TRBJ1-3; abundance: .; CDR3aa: CASSVTATTLGGNTIYF; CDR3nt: TGTGCCAGCAGCGTAACTGCAACGACGCTTGGAGGAAACACCATATATTTT
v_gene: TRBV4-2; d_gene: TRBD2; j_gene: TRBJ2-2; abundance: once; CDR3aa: CASSPRAGDTGELFF; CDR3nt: TGTGCCAGCAGCCCGCGGGCGGGAGACACCGGGGAGCTGTTTTTT
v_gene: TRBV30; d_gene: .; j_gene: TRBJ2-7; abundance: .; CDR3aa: CAWSPGTHSEQYF; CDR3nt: TGTGCCTGGAGCCCCGGGACGCACTCAGAGCAGTACTTC
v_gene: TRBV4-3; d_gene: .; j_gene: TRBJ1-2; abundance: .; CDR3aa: CASSPSRDYGYTF; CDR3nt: TGCGCCAGCAGCCCATCCCGGGACTATGGCTACACCTTC
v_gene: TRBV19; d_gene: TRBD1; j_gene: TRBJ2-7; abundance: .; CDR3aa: CASSMSETGTGIYEQYF; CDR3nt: TGTGCCAGTAGTATGAGTGAAACCGGGACAGGGATCTACGAGCAGTACTTC
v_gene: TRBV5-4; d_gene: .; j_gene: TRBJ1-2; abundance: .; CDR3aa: CASSPVGGRENYGYTF; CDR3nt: TGTGCCAGCAGCCCGGTCGGGGGCAGGGAAAACTATGGCTACACCTTC
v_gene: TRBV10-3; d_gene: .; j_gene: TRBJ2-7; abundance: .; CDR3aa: CAITDYQGSEQYF; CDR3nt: TGTGCCATCACTGACTACCAAGGGAGTGAGCAGTACTTC
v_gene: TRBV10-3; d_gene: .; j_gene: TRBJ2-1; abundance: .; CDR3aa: CAISVAEVNEQFF; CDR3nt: TGTGCCATCAGTGTGGCTGAGGTGAATGAGCAGTTCTTC
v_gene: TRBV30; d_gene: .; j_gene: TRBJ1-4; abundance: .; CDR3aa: CAWTVPGHLRKLFF; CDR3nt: TGTGCCTGGACCGTCCCGGGACATTTAAGAAAACTGTTTTTT
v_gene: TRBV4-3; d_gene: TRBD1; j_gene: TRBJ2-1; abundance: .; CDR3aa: CASSQDRGTGSVNEQFF; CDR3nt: TGCGCCAGCAGCCAAGATAGAGGGACAGGGTCGGTCAATGAGCAGTTCTTC
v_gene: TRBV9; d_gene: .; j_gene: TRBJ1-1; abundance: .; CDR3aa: CASSPQTMNTEAFF; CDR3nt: TGTGCCAGCAGCCCACAAACAATGAACACTGAAGCTTTCTTT
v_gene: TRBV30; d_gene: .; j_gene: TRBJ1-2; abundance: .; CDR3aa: CAWSVLKGGLYGYTF; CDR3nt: TGTGCCTGGAGTGTACTTAAGGGAGGCCTTTATGGCTACACCTTC